This TCR beta chain comes out of a study of blood T cell repertoires in COVID-19. Only in-frame clones appear in the TCRdb table, and some are missing; sequencing was by immunoSEQ multiplex PCR. The sample has a few hundred thousand clones, over 80% seen once. Regarding this clone: Relative to the germline gene, one junction end is altered; a read error may explain this.

This CDR3 comprises 15 residues. CDR1 MDHEN and CDR2 SYDVKM come from the germline V gene. The rearrangement joins TRBV28 to TRBJ2-6; tentative D call: TRBD1 (6 bases). The source material was PBMCs or T cells enriched from blood (not recorded which). This receptor was taken from a middle-aged woman who had recovered from COVID-19. The CDR3 sequence is CASSPQRAGADVLTF. The CDR3, as DNA: TGTGCCAGCAGTCCCCAAAGGGCAGGGGCCGACGTCCTGACTTTC.